This TCR beta chain was sequenced in a study of blood T cells in healthy people across ages. In its sample, this clonotype was seen a few times. Primers used in a second PCR of about 6 to 12 cycles were a sample-barcoded 5' primer and a J-beta primer mix. TCRdb reprocessed the 5' RACE reads via MiXCR and lists one record per CDR3 protein. The sample includes 1.4 million to 1.5 million distinct CDR3 sequences, around 42% of them seen just once. Sequencing was carried out using blood. This TCR was sampled from a woman younger than 35 in good health.

The CDR3 DNA reads TGTGCCAGCAGCTTGGCGCTCGGACAGCTCTCCTACGAGCAGTACTTC. This translates into CASSLALGQLSYEQYF. The chain carries TRBV5-6 and TRBJ2-7; tentatively, D is TRBD1 (6 bases). Trimming shortened V by 0 bases and J by 0 bases, and 13 bases separated the two germline ends. From germline, CDR1 is SGHDT and CDR2 YYEEEE. This CDR3 comprises 16 residues.